The 27 T cell receptor beta chains below all came from one sample that was sequenced in a study of cytomegalovirus exposure and HLA in healthy donors (dated by TCRdb to about 2017). The receptor library was made with the immunoSEQ multiplex PCR assay. For the multiplex PCR, a mixture combining 60 forward primers for TCR Vbeta segments and 13 reverse primers for TCR Jbeta segments was used. The clones in this table, taken by TCRdb from immuneACCESS, are in-frame only. Not every clone is retained; where verified, under half of the shortfall comes from an unresolved V gene, and the cause of the rest is unknown. This sample lists 150,000 or so clones; roughly 80% were detected once. Clones ranked in the top ten supply 0.75% to 0.9% of the sample. Source material: PBMCs. Receptors were obtained from a woman between 18 and 29 years old in good health and CMV-seronegative.

The chain combines TRBV5-1 with TRBJ2-1; 10 bases are shared with TRBD2. CDR1 is SGHRS, CDR2 YFSETQ, per germline. The CDR3 is 16 amino acids. With 0 bases clipped from V and 9 bases from J, the junction kept 9 bases outside the gene matches. CDR3 bases: TGCGCCAGCAGCTTGGAAAGCGGGAGGGCTCTCCCTGAGCAGTTCTTC. Translating it yields CASSLESGRALPEQFF.

The V gene is TRBV28, the J gene TRBJ2-1, with 9 bases fitting TRBD2. Germline trimming cut 1 base from V and 2 bases from J; bases unmatched to any gene: 6. Per germline, CDR1 MDHEN and CDR2 SYDVKM. The CDR3 has 17 amino acids. The CDR3: CASSLYASGITYNEQFF. The CDR3 bases are TGTGCCAGCAGTTTATACGCTAGCGGGATAACCTACAATGAGCAGTTCTTC. The variable domain in full, completed from reference TRBV28 and TRBJ2-1, reads DVKVTQSSRYLVKRTGEKVFLECVQDMDHENMFWYRQDPGLGLRLIYFSYDVKMKEKGDIPEGYSVSREKKERFSLILESASTNQTSMYLCASSLYASGITYNEQFFGPGTRLTVL.

The rearrangement uses TRBV6-1 and TRBJ2-1, with 7 bases lining up with TRBD2. CDR1 is MNHNS, CDR2 SASEGT, per germline. The trim removed 2 bases at V and 6 bases at J, leaving 7 bases unmatched. There are 15 residues in the CDR3. The CDR3 here is CASSEMGGRPNEQFF. The CDR3, as DNA: TGTGCCAGCAGTGAAATGGGCGGGAGACCCAATGAGCAGTTCTTC.

This chain connects TRBV5-5 to TRBJ2-7; D is unresolved. The ends were cut back, 4 bases at V and 4 bases at J, with 12 bases in the middle. The CDR3 loop spans 13 amino acids. Germline loops: CDR1 SGHKS, CDR2 YYEKEE (reference sequence). Written as DNA, the CDR3 is TGTGCCAGCAGCCTAACACAGCAGTACGAGCAGTACTTC. It encodes CASSLTQQYEQYF.

This clone was seen once. This chain joins TRBV4-1 and TRBJ2-7; D is unclear. This CDR3 has 14 amino acids. Germline V gives CDR1 MGHRA, CDR2 YSYEKL. V lost 0 bases to trimming and J lost 3 bases, with 9 bases between them. CDR3 sequence reads: CASSQEQKYYEQYF. The CDR3 DNA reads as TGCGCCAGCAGCCAAGAACAGAAGTACTACGAGCAGTACTTC.

The chain carries TRBV7-3 and TRBJ2-3; D is possibly TRBD1 (5 bases). The CDR3 runs 15 residues. The germline V gene encodes CDR1 SGHTA and CDR2 FQGTGA. Trimming took off 0 bases at V and 6 bases at J, with 13 bases between the two ends. The CDR3 region is CASSLTSTGVDTQYF. In nucleotides, the CDR3 is TGTGCCAGCAGCTTAACGTCTACAGGCGTGGATACGCAGTATTTT.

The V call is TRBV25-1, the J call TRBJ2-1; maybe TRBD2 (5 bases). Germline V lookup: CDR1 MGHDK, CDR2 SYGVNS. V was trimmed by 4 bases and J by 3 bases, leaving 10 bases between them. CDR3 length: 14 amino acids. CDR3 sequence reads: CASSVTGFYNEQFF. DNA of the CDR3: TGTGCCAGCAGTGTGACGGGGTTCTACAATGAGCAGTTCTTC.

This rearrangement joins TRBV28 to TRBJ2-7; 12 bases fit TRBD2. Germline values: CDR1 MDHEN, CDR2 SYDVKM. After removal of 5 bases from V and 0 bases from J, the junction contained 11 bases not matched to a gene. The CDR3 contains 18 residues. CDR3 in DNA: TGTGCCAGCAGTCCCAGGGCTAGCGGGAGGGTTAGCTCCTACGAGCAGTACTTC. Amino acid sequence: CASSPRASGRVSSYEQYF. The variable domain in full, with the rest retrieved from reference TRBV28 and TRBJ2-7, is DVKVTQSSRYLVKRTGEKVFLECVQDMDHENMFWYRQDPGLGLRLIYFSYDVKMKEKGDIPEGYSVSREKKERFSLILESASTNQTSMYLCASSPRASGRVSSYEQYFGPGTRLTVT.

V is TRBV28 and J is TRBJ2-6; D is unresolved. Trimming removed 6 bases at V and 2 bases at J, with 11 bases between. The length of the CDR3 is 15 residues. Germline V gives CDR1 MDHEN, CDR2 SYDVKM. Here the CDR3 reads CASSQVVAGANVLTF. CDR3 bases: TGTGCCAGCAGCCAGGTGGTAGCTGGGGCCAACGTCCTGACTTTC.

The rearrangement links TRBV5-1 to TRBJ2-7; D is undetermined. Germline CDR1 and CDR2: SGHRS and YFSETQ. The CDR3 is made up of 13 amino acids. V lost 2 bases and J lost 6, with 12 bases in between. CDR3 sequence: CASSFTVTSEQYF. The CDR3 DNA follows: TGCGCCAGCAGCTTTACAGTCACCTCCGAGCAGTACTTC.

The rearrangement joins TRBV12-5 to TRBJ2-5; 7 nucleotides line up with TRBD2. Trimming at V came to 5 bases and at J to 5 bases, leaving 8 bases not matched to a gene. The CDR3 has 14 residues. CDR1 is LGHNT, CDR2 FRNRAP, per germline. The CDR3 is CASGGTTHGETQYF. The DNA for the CDR3 is TGTGCTAGTGGTGGGACTACGCACGGCGAGACCCAGTACTTC.

The CDR3 region is CASSPGLAGFLNEQFF. CDR3 in DNA: TGCGCCAGCAGCCCGGGACTAGCGGGGTTCCTAAATGAGCAGTTCTTC. The chain carries TRBV4-1 and TRBJ2-1; 13 bases line up with TRBD2. Germline lookup yields CDR1 MGHRA and CDR2 YSYEKL. The CDR3 totals 16 residues. The V gene end was trimmed by 4 bases and the J gene end by 7 bases; junction bases not matched to a gene: 7.

This clone was picked up a small number of times. The gene calls are TRBV19 and TRBJ1-5, with a weak D call TRBD1 (6 bases). The germline V gene encodes CDR1 LNHDA and CDR2 SQIVND (reference sequence). Trimming stripped 4 bases from V and 3 bases from J, with 16 bases between. The CDR3 is 16 amino acids. The CDR3 sequence: CASSRTQGTVNQPQHF. As DNA, the CDR3 is TGTGCCAGTAGTAGGACACAGGGTACGGTCAATCAGCCCCAGCATTTT.

The rearrangement links TRBV7-8 to TRBJ1-5; D possibly corresponds to TRBD1 (6 bases). V lost 1 base and J lost 2, with 21 bases in between. Looked up from germline, CDR1 is SGHVS and CDR2 is FQNEAQ. The CDR3 is 19 residues long. CDR3 sequence (DNA): TGTGCCAGCAGCTTAGTTGGGGGGGCCCCCGGTTTTGGCAATCAGCCCCAGCATTTT. Amino acid sequence: CASSLVGGAPGFGNQPQHF.

This clone was seen once. The chain employs TRBV10-1 and TRBJ2-1; 11 bases line up with TRBD2. The CDR3 consists of 15 residues. The junction had 7 bases not matched to a gene; V was cut back by 6 bases and J by 6 bases. Germline V CDR1 and CDR2: WNHNN, SYGVQD (reference sequence). CDR3 protein: CASSRNLAGGNEQFF. The CDR3 bases are TGCGCCAGCAGCCGAAATCTAGCGGGAGGCAATGAGCAGTTCTTC.

Only one count was recorded for this clone. The chain is built from TRBV9 and TRBJ2-5, with D maybe TRBD2 (5 bases). Germline V gene lookup returns CDR1 SGDLS and CDR2 YYNGEE. Trimming took 4 bases from V and 2 from J, leaving 6 bases between them. The CDR3 is 12 residues long. The CDR3 DNA reads TGTGCCAGCAGCCGCGGGCAAGAGACCCAGTACTTC. Protein sequence: CASSRGQETQYF.

This clone appeared once. V is TRBV11-3 and J is TRBJ2-7, with TRBD2 matching 8 bases. The CDR3 consists of 15 residues. V dropped 0 bases and J dropped 6; count of bases not matched to a gene: 7. Germline assignment: CDR1 SGHNT and CDR2 YENEEA. CDR3 DNA: TGTGCCAGCAGCTTAGAGGGACTAGGGGATTCCGAGCAGTACTTC. As protein: CASSLEGLGDSEQYF.

The V and J genes are TRBV5-1 and TRBJ2-2; 8 nucleotides align to TRBD1. V dropped 0 bases and J dropped 6; count of bases not matched to a gene: 7. Germline values: CDR1 SGHRS, CDR2 YFSETQ. CDR3 length: 16 residues. The chain's CDR3 is CASSLGPLQGAGELFF. In DNA, the CDR3 is TGCGCCAGCAGCTTGGGGCCATTACAGGGGGCCGGGGAGCTGTTTTTT.

This clone was counted between two and nine times. This chain joins TRBV29-1 and TRBJ2-6, with D perhaps matching TRBD1 (5 bases). The CDR3 length is 16 residues. Per the germline V gene, CDR1 is SQVTM and CDR2 is ANQGSEA. V lost 3 bases, J lost 2 bases, and 14 bases lay in between. The CDR3 nucleotides read TGCAGCGTTGAGGTGGCAGGGCAGGCTGGGGCCAACGTCCTGACTTTC. This codes for CSVEVAGQAGANVLTF. The full variable domain, with the rest looked up from reference TRBV29-1 and TRBJ2-6, is SAVISQKPSRDICQRGTSLTIQCQVDSQVTMMFWYRQQPGQSLTLIATANQGSEATYESGFVIDKFPISRPNLTFSTLTVSNMSPEDSSIYLCSVEVAGQAGANVLTFGAGSRLTVL.

The chain combines TRBV5-1 with TRBJ2-7, with D possibly being TRBD1 (5 bases). Trimming stripped 8 bases from V and 3 bases from J, with 18 bases between. The V gene's germline CDR1 is SGHRS and CDR2 YFSETQ. The CDR3 extends over 14 amino acids. The CDR3 sequence: CASSAADSGYEQYF. The CDR3 DNA follows: TGCGCCAGTTCGGCCGCCGACAGTGGCTACGAGCAGTACTTC. Full variable domain (missing parts from reference TRBV5-1 and TRBJ2-7): KAGVTQTPRYLIKTRGQQVTLSCSPISGHRSVSWYQQTPGQGLQFLFEYFSETQRNKGNFPGRFSGRQFSNSRSEMNVSTLELGDSALYLCASSAADSGYEQYFGPGTRLTVT.

This clone was found a few times. V usage is TRBV10-1 and J usage is TRBJ2-1, with TRBD2 matching over 7 bases. With V trimmed by 2 bases and J by 4 bases, 2 bases remained unmatched. Looked up from germline, CDR1 is WNHNN and CDR2 is SYGVQD (reference sequence). The CDR3 totals 14 residues. The CDR3 sequence is CASSESSGYNEQFF. In DNA, the CDR3 is TGCGCCAGCAGTGAGAGTAGCGGGTACAATGAGCAGTTCTTC.

The chain couples TRBV9 to TRBJ1-2, with 9 positions matching TRBD1. Per germline, CDR1 SGDLS and CDR2 YYNGEE. This CDR3 is built from 14 residues. V gave up 4 bases and J gave up 4 bases; unmatched junction bases: 5. In DNA form, the CDR3 reads TGTGCCAGCAGCCAACAGGGGGCAGTCTATGGCTACACCTTC. Translation: CASSQQGAVYGYTF. Variable domain in full (rest from reference TRBV9 and TRBJ1-2): DSGVTQTPKHLITATGQRVTLRCSPRSGDLSVYWYQQSLDQGLQFLIQYYNGEERAKGNILERFSAQQFPDLHSELNLSSLELGDSALYFCASSQQGAVYGYTFGSGTRLTVV.

This clone was found once. V and J are TRBV5-1 and TRBJ2-3, with D possibly being TRBD2 (6 bases). The V gene's germline CDR1 is SGHRS and CDR2 YFSETQ. The CDR3 covers 14 residues. V was clipped by 4 bases and J by 2 bases, with 11 bases between them. CDR3 DNA sequence: TGCGCCAGCAGCCGCGGACTATCCACAGATACGCAGTATTTT. Protein sequence: CASSRGLSTDTQYF.

The chain uses TRBV28 and TRBJ1-5; D is possibly TRBD1 (6 bases). This CDR3 contains 15 residues. Germline values: CDR1 MDHEN, CDR2 SYDVKM. Trimming removed 6 bases from V and 6 bases from J, with 18 bases in between. The CDR3 loop is CASSSSGGRFQPQHF. The CDR3 DNA reads TGTGCCAGCAGCTCCTCGGGGGGGCGGTTTCAGCCCCAGCATTTT. Filled out from reference TRBV28 and TRBJ1-5, the complete variable domain reads DVKVTQSSRYLVKRTGEKVFLECVQDMDHENMFWYRQDPGLGLRLIYFSYDVKMKEKGDIPEGYSVSREKKERFSLILESASTNQTSMYLCASSSSGGRFQPQHFGDGTRLSIL.

The rearrangement joins TRBV4-1 to TRBJ2-1; no clear D gene. Germline CDR1 MGHRA, CDR2 YSYEKL. Trimming removed 4 bases from V and 1 base from J, with 8 bases in between. The CDR3 runs 14 residues. The CDR3 reads CASSRSLSYNEQFF. In DNA, the CDR3 is TGCGCCAGCAGCCGTAGTCTATCCTACAATGAGCAGTTCTTC.

V usage is TRBV9 and J usage is TRBJ2-7, with a possible D match to TRBD2 (6 bases). CDR1 is SGDLS, CDR2 YYNGEE, per germline. Trimming cost V 0 bases and J 3 bases, with 13 bases left between them. CDR3 length: 15 residues. This chain's CDR3 is CASSVDSLGGYEQYF. CDR3 coding DNA: TGTGCCAGCAGCGTAGACTCTCTGGGGGGCTACGAGCAGTACTTC.

This chain links TRBV7-9 with TRBJ1-1; unclear D gene. Looked up from germline, CDR1 is SEHNR and CDR2 is FQNEAQ (reference sequence). The V gene lost 5 bases and the J gene lost 1 base, with 11 bases spanning the gap. The CDR3 sequence is 14 residues long. The CDR3 DNA reads as TGTGCCAGCAGCCCACCGAGAAAGAACACTGAAGCTTTCTTT. This sequence encodes CASSPPRKNTEAFF.